This T cell receptor (beta chain) is from a study of blood T cell repertoires in COVID-19. On the study more broadly: Italy, Spain and the United States were the sources of the convalescent and acute COVID-19 samples. From T cells, B-cell-depleted T cells, or PBMCs came the material, which was cDNA or gDNA.

V shed 7 bases and J 0 bases; nucleotides not matched to a gene: 14. The CDR3 is 18 residues long. Per germline, CDR1 LNHDA and CDR2 SQIVND (reference sequence). Profiled with immunoSEQ multiplex PCR; TCRdb holds only in-frame clones, not every one. The profile shows 95,000 or so clones, roughly four fifths of them singletons. The sequencing input was peripheral blood. The chain has TRBV19 and TRBJ1-3; 8 nucleotides align to TRBD1. This receptor was identified in a human donor in a cohort sampled during active COVID-19. The CDR3 DNA reads TGTGCCAGTATGCGACAGGGGACCTCTCCCCGCTCTGGAAACACCATATATTTT. This sequence encodes CASMRQGTSPRSGNTIYF.